This TCR beta chain was recorded in a study of OX40 agonist ivuxolimab in advanced cancers. Study results and caveats: In general, CD8+ T cells held more expanded clones than CD4+ did, on average.

Generated by immunoSEQ multiplex PCR, the TCRdb table keeps only in-frame clones and is missing some. The sample lists nearly 50,000 clones, roughly 90% occurring once. The CDR3 consists of 16 residues. Trimming took 3 bases from V and 6 from J; bases not matched to a gene: 8. The germline V gene has CDR1 SGHTA and CDR2 FQGNSA. In this sample, this clone turned up once. Its antigen is unidentified. This specimen consisted of CD4+ or CD8+ T cells sorted from blood, obtained in a trial of the OX40 agonist ivuxolimab. This clonotype originated in an adult with an advanced solid tumor such as melanoma, head and neck, liver or kidney cancer. This sequence joins TRBV7-2 and TRBJ2-7; TRBD2 agrees at 13 bases. CDR3 sequence reads: CASSFIQLAGGLEQYF. In DNA form, the CDR3 reads TGTGCCAGCAGCTTTATACAACTAGCGGGGGGGCTCGAGCAGTACTTC. Variable domain in full (rest from reference TRBV7-2 and TRBJ2-7): GAGVSQSPSNKVTEKGKDVELRCDPISGHTALYWYRQSLGQGLEFLIYFQGNSAPDKSGLPSDRFSAERTGGSVSTLTIQRTQQEDSAVYLCASSFIQLAGGLEQYFGPGTRLTVT.